What follows describes a single T cell receptor beta chain. TCRdb keeps only in-frame clones here, not all; method: immunoSEQ multiplex PCR. The table lists approximately 330,000 clones, 80% to 90% of them singletons. V lost 6 bases, J lost 0 bases, and 12 bases lay in between. CDR1 and CDR2 (germline): LNHDA, SQIVND (reference sequence). CDR3 length equals 16 residues. This sample is part of a study of blood T cell repertoires in COVID-19. The origin of this receptor is a man aged 25-40 years with COVID-19, enrolled during active disease. V and J are TRBV19 and TRBJ1-6, with D perhaps matching TRBD1 (6 bases). Sequenced sample: peripheral blood. The CDR3 nucleotides are TGTGCCAGTAGATCAGGGGCGAGCTCCTATAATTCACCCCTCCACTTT. As protein: CASRSGASSYNSPLHF.